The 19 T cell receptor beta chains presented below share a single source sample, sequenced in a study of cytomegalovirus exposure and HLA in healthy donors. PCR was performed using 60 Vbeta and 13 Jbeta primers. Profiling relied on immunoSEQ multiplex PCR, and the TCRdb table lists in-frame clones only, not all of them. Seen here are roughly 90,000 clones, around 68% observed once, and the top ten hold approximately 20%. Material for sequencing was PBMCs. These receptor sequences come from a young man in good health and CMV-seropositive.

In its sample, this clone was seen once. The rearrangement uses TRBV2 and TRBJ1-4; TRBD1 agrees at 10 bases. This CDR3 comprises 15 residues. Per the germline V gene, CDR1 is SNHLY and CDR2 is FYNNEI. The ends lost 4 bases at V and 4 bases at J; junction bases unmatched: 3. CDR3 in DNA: TGTGCCAGCAGTGGAGGACAGGGGGGTAATGAAAAACTGTTTTTT. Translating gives CASSGGQGGNEKLFF. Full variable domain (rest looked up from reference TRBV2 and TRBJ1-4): EPEVTQTPSHQVTQMGQEVILRCVPISNHLYFYWYRQILGQKVEFLVSFYNNEISEKSEIFDDQFSVERPDGSNFTLKIRSTKLEDSAMYFCASSGGQGGNEKLFFGSGTQLSVL.

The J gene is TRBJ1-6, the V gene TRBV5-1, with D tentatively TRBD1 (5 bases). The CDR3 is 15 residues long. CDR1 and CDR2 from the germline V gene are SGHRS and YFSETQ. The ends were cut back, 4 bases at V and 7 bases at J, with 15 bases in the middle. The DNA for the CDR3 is TGCGCCAGCAGCGAGCGACAGATACCGAATTCACCCCTCCACTTT. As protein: CASSERQIPNSPLHF.

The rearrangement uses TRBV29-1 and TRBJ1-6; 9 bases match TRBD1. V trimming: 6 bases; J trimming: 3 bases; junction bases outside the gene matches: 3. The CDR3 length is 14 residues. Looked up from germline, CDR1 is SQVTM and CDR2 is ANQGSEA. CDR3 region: CSVRTGDYNSPLHF. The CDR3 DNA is TGCAGCGTAAGGACAGGGGACTATAATTCACCCCTCCACTTT.

The CDR3 region is CASTRDRELNTEAFF. DNA of the CDR3: TGTGCCAGCACCCGGGACAGGGAATTAAACACTGAAGCTTTCTTT. V is TRBV7-8 and J is TRBJ1-1; 9 nucleotides align to TRBD1. The V and J ends lost 7 bases and 2 bases, in that order; junction bases with no gene match: 8. Germline CDR1 SGHVS, CDR2 FQNEAQ. The CDR3 spans 15 residues.

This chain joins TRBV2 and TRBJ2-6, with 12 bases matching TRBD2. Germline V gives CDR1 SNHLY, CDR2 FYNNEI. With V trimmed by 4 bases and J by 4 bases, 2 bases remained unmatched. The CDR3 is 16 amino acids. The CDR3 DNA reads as TGTGCCAGCAGTGGACTAGCGGGGGTGGGGGCCAACGTCCTGACTTTC. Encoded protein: CASSGLAGVGANVLTF.

The CDR3 nucleotides read TGTGCCAGCAGTGAAGGGGGGGGCTCTGGAAACACCATATATTTT. Protein sequence: CASSEGGGSGNTIYF. The rearrangement links TRBV6-1 to TRBJ1-3, with a tentative D call TRBD1 (5 bases). Deletions cut 1 base from V and 0 bases from J, with 7 bases between. This CDR3 region has 15 residues. Germline V gene data show CDR1 as MNHNS and CDR2 as SASEGT.

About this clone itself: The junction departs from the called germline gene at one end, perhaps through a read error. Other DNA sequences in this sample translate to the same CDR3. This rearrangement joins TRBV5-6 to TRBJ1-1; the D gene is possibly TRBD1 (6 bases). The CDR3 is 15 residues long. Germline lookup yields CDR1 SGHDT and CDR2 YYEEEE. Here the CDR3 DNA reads TGTGCCAGCAGCTTGGATCCGGGTCGGGACACTGAGGCTTTCTTT. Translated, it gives CASSLDPGRDTEAFF.

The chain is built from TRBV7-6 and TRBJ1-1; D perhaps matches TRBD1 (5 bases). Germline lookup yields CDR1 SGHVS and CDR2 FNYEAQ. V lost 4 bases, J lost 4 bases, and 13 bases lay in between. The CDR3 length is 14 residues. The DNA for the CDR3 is TGTGCCAGCAGCTCGGGCGGGGGATTCACTGAAGCTTTCTTT. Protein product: CASSSGGGFTEAFF. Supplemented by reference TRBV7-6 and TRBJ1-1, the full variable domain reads GAGVSQSPRYKVTKRGQDVALRCDPISGHVSLYWYRQALGQGPEFLTYFNYEAQQDKSGLPNDRFSAERPEGSISTLTIQRTEQRDSAMYRCASSSGGGFTEAFFGQGTRLTVV.

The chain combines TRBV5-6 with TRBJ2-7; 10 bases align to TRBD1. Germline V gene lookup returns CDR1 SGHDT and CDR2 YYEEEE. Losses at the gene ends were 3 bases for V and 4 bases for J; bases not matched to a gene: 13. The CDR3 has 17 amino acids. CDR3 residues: CASSYGGVGTGVYEQYF. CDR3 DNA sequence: TGTGCCAGCAGCTACGGGGGGGTGGGGACAGGGGTGTACGAGCAGTACTTC.

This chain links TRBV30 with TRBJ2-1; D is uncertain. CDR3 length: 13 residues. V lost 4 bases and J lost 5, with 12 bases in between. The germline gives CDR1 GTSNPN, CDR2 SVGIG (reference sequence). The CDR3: CAWTWALNNEQFF. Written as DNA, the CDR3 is TGTGCCTGGACCTGGGCCCTTAACAATGAGCAGTTCTTC.

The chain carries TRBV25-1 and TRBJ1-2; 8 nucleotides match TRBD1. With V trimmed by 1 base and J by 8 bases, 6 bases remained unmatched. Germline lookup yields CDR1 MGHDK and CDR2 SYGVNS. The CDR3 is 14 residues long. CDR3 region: CASSELNRGKGYTF. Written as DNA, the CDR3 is TGTGCCAGCAGTGAATTAAACAGGGGGAAAGGCTACACCTTC.

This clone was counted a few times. The CDR3 loop is CASSSLAGLAYEQYF. The CDR3 DNA reads as TGTGCCAGCAGTTCCCTCGCGGGCCTCGCCTACGAGCAGTACTTC. This chain uses TRBV28 with TRBJ2-7; the D gene is possibly TRBD2 (5 bases). This CDR3 comprises 15 residues. The germline V gene encodes CDR1 MDHEN and CDR2 SYDVKM. V lost 4 bases, J lost 2 bases, and 15 bases lay in between.

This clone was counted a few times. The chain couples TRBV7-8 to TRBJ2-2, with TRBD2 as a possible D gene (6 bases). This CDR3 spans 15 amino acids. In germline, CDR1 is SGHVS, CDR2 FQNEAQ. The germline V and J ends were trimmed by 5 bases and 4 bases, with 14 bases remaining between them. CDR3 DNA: TGTGCCAGCAGCCCTAGGAGGGACCCCACCGGGGAGCTGTTTTTT. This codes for CASSPRRDPTGELFF.

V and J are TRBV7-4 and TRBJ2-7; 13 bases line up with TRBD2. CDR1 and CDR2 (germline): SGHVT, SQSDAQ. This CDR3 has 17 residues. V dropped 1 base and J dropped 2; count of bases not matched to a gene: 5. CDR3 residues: CASSLGTSGGFAYEQYF. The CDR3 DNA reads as TGTGCCAGCAGCTTAGGGACTAGCGGGGGATTTGCCTACGAGCAGTACTTC.

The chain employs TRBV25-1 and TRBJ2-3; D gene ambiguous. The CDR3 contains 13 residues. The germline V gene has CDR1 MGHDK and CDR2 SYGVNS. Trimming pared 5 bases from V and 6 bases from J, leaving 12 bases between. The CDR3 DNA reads TGTGCCAGCAGTTTTCTAGATTGGGATACGCAGTATTTT. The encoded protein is CASSFLDWDTQYF.

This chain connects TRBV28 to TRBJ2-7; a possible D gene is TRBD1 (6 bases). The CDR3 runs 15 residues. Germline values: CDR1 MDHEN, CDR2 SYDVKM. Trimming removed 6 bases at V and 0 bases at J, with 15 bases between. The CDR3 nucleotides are TGTGCCAGCAGCCCGCCCGACAGGAGCTCCTACGAGCAGTACTTC. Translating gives CASSPPDRSSYEQYF.

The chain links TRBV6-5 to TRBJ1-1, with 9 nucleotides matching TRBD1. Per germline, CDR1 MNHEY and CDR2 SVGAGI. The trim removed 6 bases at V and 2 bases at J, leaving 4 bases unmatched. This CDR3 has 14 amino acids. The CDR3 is CASRSTGGNTEAFF. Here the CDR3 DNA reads TGTGCCAGCAGGTCTACAGGGGGCAACACTGAAGCTTTCTTT.

The CDR3 bases are TGCGCCAGCAGCTCAAAGACAGGGGGCGTCGGAAACACCATATATTTT. It translates to CASSSKTGGVGNTIYF. This chain links TRBV5-1 with TRBJ1-3; 10 positions match TRBD1. J lost 4 bases, V lost 3 bases, and 7 bases had no gene match. The CDR3 spans 16 residues. CDR1 is SGHRS, CDR2 YFSETQ, per germline.

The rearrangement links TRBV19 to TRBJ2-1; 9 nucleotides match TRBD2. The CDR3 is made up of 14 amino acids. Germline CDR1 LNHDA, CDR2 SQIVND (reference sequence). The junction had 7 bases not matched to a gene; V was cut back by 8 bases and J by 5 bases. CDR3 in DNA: TGTGCCAGTTCTCGACTAGCGGTTAACAATGAGCAGTTCTTC. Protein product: CASSRLAVNNEQFF.